The T cell receptor beta chain described here comes from a study of blood T cell repertoires in COVID-19. Study details: Donors in the United States, Italy and Spain gave samples during acute or convalescent COVID-19. Sample material is recorded as cDNA or gDNA derived from T cells, B-cell-depleted T cells, or PBMCs.

In the original analysis: Estimation of nucleated cell counts relied on the amplification of reference gene primers. Assay: immunoSEQ multiplex PCR; the TCRdb copy retains only in-frame clones and omits some. That table is the source of V, J and clone size, and D and trimming were worked out from the DNA. This sample has about 74,000 clones; approximately 86% occur once, and the top ten carry less than 2%. Germline V gene sequence: CDR1 WNHNN, CDR2 SYGVQD (reference sequence). With 2 bases removed from V and 3 bases from J, the gap between germline ends came to 8 bases. The CDR3 is 13 residues long. V is TRBV10-1 and J is TRBJ2-7; D not resolved. This clonotype originated in a woman of 80 years or more with active or convalescent COVID-19. Sequenced input: peripheral blood. CDR3 amino acids: CASSEAGLYEQYF. CDR3 DNA: TGCGCCAGCAGTGAGGCAGGTCTCTACGAGCAGTACTTC.